This entry lists 16 T cell receptor beta chains sequenced from one sample in a study of cytomegalovirus exposure and HLA in healthy donors. The PCR had 60 Vbeta and 13 Jbeta primers. The repertoire was sequenced with immunoSEQ multiplex PCR; TCRdb's copy has only in-frame clones and lacks some. The data show about 210,000 clones, 87% seen once. Material for sequencing was PBMCs. These receptors came from a boy between 2 and 10 years old in good health and CMV-seronegative.

V and J are TRBV5-4 and TRBJ1-1; 7 bases fit TRBD1. Losses at the gene ends were 3 bases for V and 7 bases for J; bases not matched to a gene: 9. CDR1 is SGHNT, CDR2 YYREEE, per germline (reference sequence). This CDR3 is built from 14 residues. The CDR3 protein is CASSSTGFIDEAFF. DNA for the CDR3: TGTGCCAGCAGCTCGACAGGGTTTATCGATGAAGCTTTCTTT. The full variable domain, in which reference TRBV5-4 and TRBJ1-1 provide the parts outside the CDR3, is ETGVTQSPTHLIKTRGQQVTLRCSSQSGHNTVSWYQQALGQGPQFIFQYYREEENGRGNFPPRFSGLQFPNYSSELNVNALELDDSALYLCASSSTGFIDEAFFGQGTRLTVV.

V gene TRBV7-3 combines with J gene TRBJ2-3; D is unresolved. The V gene lost 0 bases and the J gene lost 0 bases, with 4 bases spanning the gap. The germline CDR1 and CDR2 sequences are SGHTA and FQGTGA. The CDR3 has 14 residues. The CDR3 DNA reads TGTGCCAGCAGCTTAACCTCCAGCACAGATACGCAGTATTTT. Translated, it gives CASSLTSSTDTQYF.

This clone came up once. The junction does not match germline at one end; this may be a read error. V usage is TRBV20-1 and J usage is TRBJ2-3; D not certain. The germline CDR1 and CDR2 sequences are DFQATT and SNEGSKA (reference sequence). CDR3 size: 10 residues. The CDR3 bases are TGCAGTGCTAGCAAAGATACGCAGTATTTT. Amino acid sequence: CSASKDTQYF.

This chain connects TRBV18 to TRBJ1-1, with D possibly TRBD1 on 5 matching bases. Between the trimmed V and J ends, which lost 0 bases and 1 base, there was a span of 9 bases. Per the germline V gene, CDR1 is KGHSH and CDR2 is LQKENI. The CDR3 consists of 15 residues. This CDR3 is CASSPPQGPNTEAFF. As DNA, the CDR3 is TGTGCCAGCTCACCACCTCAGGGCCCGAACACTGAAGCTTTCTTT.

This chain joins TRBV27 and TRBJ1-4; a possible D gene is TRBD1 (6 bases). Germline V gene data show CDR1 as MNHEY and CDR2 as SMNVEV (reference sequence). The CDR3 has 16 residues. Trimming cost V 8 bases and J 3 bases, with 19 bases left between them. The CDR3 coding sequence is TGTGCCAGCGCTACAGGCAGGGGTGAGGCTAATGAAAAACTGTTTTTT. Translation: CASATGRGEANEKLFF.

This chain connects TRBV21-1 to TRBJ2-1; the table's TRBD1 call for D was not verified on the DNA. TRBV21-1 constitutes a pseudogene. The CDR3 is 17 residues long. The CDR3 region has the DNA TGTGCCAGCAGCAGCGAGCCCCCGGGACAGACCTACAATGAGCAGTTCTTC. Amino acids: CASSSEPPGQTYNEQFF.

V and J are TRBV28 and TRBJ2-5; 7 nucleotides align to TRBD2. V dropped 2 bases and J dropped 4; count of bases not matched to a gene: 1. This CDR3 has 13 residues. Germline loops: CDR1 MDHEN, CDR2 SYDVKM. The CDR3 region has the DNA TGTGCCAGCAGTTTAGGGGGGGGAGAGACCCAGTACTTC. Translating gives CASSLGGGETQYF.

The chain carries TRBV5-1 and TRBJ2-3; D is possibly TRBD1 (6 bases). This CDR3 comprises 17 residues. CDR1 SGHRS and CDR2 YFSETQ come from the germline V gene. Trimming shortened V by 4 bases and J by 0 bases, and 18 bases separated the two germline ends. The CDR3 nucleotides read TGCGCCAGCAGCCTCCTCCGGGACACAAGAAGCACAGATACGCAGTATTTT. It is translated as CASSLLRDTRSTDTQYF.

CDR3 nucleotides: TGCGCCAGCAGCTTGGGGGGGACAGGCCAAGAGACCCAGTACTTC. It translates to CASSLGGTGQETQYF. The rearrangement joins TRBV5-1 to TRBJ2-5, with TRBD1 matching 8 bases. CDR3 size: 15 residues. V lost 0 bases and J lost 1; bases outside the gene matches: 2. Per the germline V gene, CDR1 is SGHRS and CDR2 is YFSETQ.

Notes on this clone: The sample holds other DNA sequences that translate to the same CDR3. This rearrangement joins TRBV5-1 to TRBJ2-3; D is unclear. V was cut by 0 bases and J by 0 bases, with 5 bases left in between. The CDR3 covers 14 residues. Germline loops: CDR1 SGHRS, CDR2 YFSETQ. The CDR3 here is CASSLATSTDTQYF. For the CDR3, the DNA is TGCGCCAGCAGCTTGGCCACAAGCACAGATACGCAGTATTTT.

Notes on this clone: Its ends do not fully match the called genes, so a read error is possible. This chain uses TRBV10-3 with TRBJ2-7; 7 bases match TRBD1. Germline V gene sequence: CDR1 ENHRY, CDR2 SYGVKD. The CDR3 runs to 14 residues. The CDR3 loop is CAIGEQGSPYEQYF. Written as DNA, the CDR3 is TGTGCCATCGGTGAACAGGGGTCACCCTACGAGCAGTACTTC.

The chain recombines TRBV18 with TRBJ1-6, with 7 bases fitting TRBD1. The CDR3 totals 16 residues. With V trimmed by 3 bases and J by 8 bases, 10 bases remained unmatched. The V gene's germline CDR1 is KGHSH and CDR2 LQKENI. The CDR3 region is CASSPTGDLRDSPLHF. Written as DNA, the CDR3 is TGTGCCAGCTCACCCACAGGGGACCTGAGGGATTCACCCCTCCACTTT.

The chain has TRBV11-3 and TRBJ2-3; TRBD1 aligns across 9 bases. The CDR3 spans 15 residues. With V trimmed by 6 bases and J by 5 bases, 9 bases remained unmatched. The germline gives CDR1 SGHNT, CDR2 YENEEA. The CDR3 nucleotides are TGTGCCAGCAGTCCTCGCCGGACAGGGGAAGATACGCAGTATTTT. It specifies CASSPRRTGEDTQYF.

In nucleotides, the CDR3 is TGTGCCAGCAGCTTGGGCAAGTCGACAGGGCTCTACGAGCAGTACTTC. The encoded protein is CASSLGKSTGLYEQYF. This chain joins TRBV5-5 and TRBJ2-7; 7 positions agree with TRBD1. The CDR3 has 16 amino acids. V was clipped by 0 bases and J by 3 bases; unmatched bases: 9. Germline-derived CDR1 and CDR2 are SGHKS and YYEKEE (reference sequence).

The V gene is TRBV4-1, the J gene TRBJ1-2, with unresolved D. This CDR3 contains 14 residues. V lost 2 bases and J 11 bases, leaving 18 bases between the germline ends. Germline V lookup: CDR1 MGHRA, CDR2 YSYEKL. CDR3 nucleotide sequence: TGCGCCAGCAGCCAACCAGATAGAGGGCCATGGTACACCTTC. Protein sequence: CASSQPDRGPWYTF.

This chain joins TRBV9 and TRBJ2-2; TRBD2 aligns across 11 bases. V lost 4 bases and J lost 1; bases outside the gene matches: 3. Germline V lookup: CDR1 SGDLS, CDR2 YYNGEE. This CDR3 has 16 amino acids. The CDR3 DNA follows: TGTGCCAGCAGCTTCGGGACTAGCGGGAACACCGGGGAGCTGTTTTTT. As protein: CASSFGTSGNTGELFF.